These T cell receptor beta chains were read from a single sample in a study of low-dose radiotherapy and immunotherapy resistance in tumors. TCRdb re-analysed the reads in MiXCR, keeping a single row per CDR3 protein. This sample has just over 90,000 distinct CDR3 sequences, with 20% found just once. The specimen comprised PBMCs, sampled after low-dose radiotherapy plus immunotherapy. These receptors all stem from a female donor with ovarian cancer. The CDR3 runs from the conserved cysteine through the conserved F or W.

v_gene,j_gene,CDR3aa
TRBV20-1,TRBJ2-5,CSATGLAGRETQYF
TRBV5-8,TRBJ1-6,CASTDRERSGDSPLHF
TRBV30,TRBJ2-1,CAWVLAGGPLEQFF
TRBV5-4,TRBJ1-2,CASSPPQARTKHGYTF
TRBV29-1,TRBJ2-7,CSVTTGSYEQYF
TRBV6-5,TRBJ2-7,CASTGGSEQYF
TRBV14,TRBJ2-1,CASSQERAVFHNEQFF
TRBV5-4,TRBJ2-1,CASSPQGANPQFF
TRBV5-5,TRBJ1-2,CASGGANYGYTF
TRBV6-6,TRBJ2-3,CASRRDRDTDTQYF
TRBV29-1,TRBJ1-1,CSVNRDVLNTEAFF
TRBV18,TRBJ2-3,CASSPKGEGTDTQYF
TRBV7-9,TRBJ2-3,CASRYTGTDTQYF